These T cell receptor beta chains were read from a single sample in a study of cytomegalovirus exposure and HLA in healthy donors. Clones were sequenced by immunoSEQ multiplex PCR, and TCRdb holds only the in-frame ones, with some missing. The sample table includes about 20,000 clones. The sample taken for sequencing was PBMCs. These receptors all come from a man in his 60s in good health and CMV-seropositive. The CDR3 runs from the conserved cysteine through the conserved F or W. The D gene is left open where the match is weak.

CDR3nt,CDR3aa,d_gene,len,v_gene,j_gene
TGTGCCAGCAGCTTGTTAGGGGACAATCAGCCCCAGCATTTT,CASSLLGDNQPQHF,.,14,TRBV5-5,TRBJ1-5
TGTGCCAGCATTGGACTAGCGGGAGGCTACGAGCAGTACTTC,CASIGLAGGYEQYF,TRBD2,14,TRBV2,TRBJ2-7
TGCAGCGTGTCGCTGGTAGGGGAGGGAACTGAAGCTTTCTTT,CSVSLVGEGTEAFF,.,14,TRBV29-1,TRBJ1-1
TGTGCCAGCAGTTACGGGGACAGGGGTAGCCAGCCCCAGCATTTT,CASSYGDRGSQPQHF,TRBD1,15,TRBV6-5,TRBJ1-5
TGTGCCAGCTCACCACCGGGACAGGGCTTCTCCTCGTCTGGAAACACCATATATTTT,CASSPPGQGFSSSGNTIYF,TRBD1,19,TRBV18,TRBJ1-3
TGTGCCAGCAGCTGGGGTGGGGGGGCGAACACTGAAGCTTTCTTT,CASSWGGGANTEAFF,.,15,TRBV7-9,TRBJ1-1
TGTGCCAGCAGTCTCCGGGACAGGGGAGTCCACGAGCAGTACTTC,CASSLRDRGVHEQYF,TRBD1,15,TRBV27,TRBJ2-7
TGTGCCAGCAGTGAATTGGAGGGACGGGACACTGAAGCTTTCTTT,CASSELEGRDTEAFF,.,15,TRBV25-1,TRBJ1-1
TGTGCCAGCAGCCATCCCGGGACACAAGCTTTCTTT,CASSHPGTQAFF,.,12,TRBV5-5,TRBJ1-1
TGCGCCTCCCAGGACAGGACCTACGAGCAGTACTTC,CASQDRTYEQYF,TRBD1,12,TRBV5-1,TRBJ2-7
TGCGCCAGCAGCTTGGCGGCGGTACTAACAGATACGCAGTATTTT,CASSLAAVLTDTQYF,.,15,TRBV5-1,TRBJ2-3
TGCAGCGCCCCGGGACACACGGCGAACTATGGCTACACCTTC,CSAPGHTANYGYTF,.,14,TRBV29-1,TRBJ1-2
TGCAGCGTTCCTGGGCCTAGCGGGAGTATCAACGAGCAGTACTTC,CSVPGPSGSINEQYF,TRBD2,15,TRBV29-1,TRBJ2-7
TGTGCCTGGACCCGGGACAGGCCCTCCGAGCAGTACTTC,CAWTRDRPSEQYF,TRBD1,13,TRBV30,TRBJ2-7
TGTGCCAGCAGCCAAGTGGGGAGGCTCGAAGCTTTCTTT,CASSQVGRLEAFF,.,13,TRBV5-6,TRBJ1-1